The next 13 T cell receptor beta chains were all read from a single sample in a study of T cell clonality in common variable immunodeficiency. Only in-frame clones appear in the TCRdb table, and some are missing; sequencing was by immunoSEQ multiplex PCR. In total the sample includes 35,000 or so clones, none of them seen once. The sample consisted of peripheral blood mononuclear cells. Source of these receptors: a person aged 18 to 75 in good health.

Ten or more counts support this clone. The sequenced fragment ends 3 residues before the CDR3 boundary, so the rest is inferred from the germline J gene. V is TRBV5-1 and J is TRBJ1-2; 9 nucleotides line up with TRBD1. The CDR3 contains 14 residues. Germline CDR1 and CDR2: SGHRS and YFSETQ. V lost 2 bases to trimming and J lost 6 bases; unmatched junction nucleotides: 5. The sequenced part of the CDR3 DNA is TGCGCCAGCAGCTTCGGGACAGGGCTCGATGGC. It codes for CASSFGTGLDG. In full, the CDR3 is CASSFGTGLDGYTF.

By frequency in the sample, this clone is medium-sized (0.01 to 0.1%). The read terminates 3 residues ahead of where the CDR3 ends, so the germline J gene completes it. Within the sample, other DNA sequences also encode this same CDR3. This rearrangement joins TRBV29-1 to TRBJ1-1, with a weak D call TRBD1 (5 bases). V was pared by 4 bases and J by 5 bases, with 11 bases between. Germline V gene sequence: CDR1 SQVTM, CDR2 ANQGSEA. The CDR3 is 12 amino acids. The sequenced CDR3 bases are TGCAGCGTTGCACGGCAGGGAACTGAA. Translating gives CSVARQGTE. The full-length CDR3 reads as CSVARQGTEAFF.

This clone was detected ten times or more. The read falls 3 residues short of the CDR3 end, and the missing part is taken from the germline J gene. The chain uses TRBV19 and TRBJ1-5; D unclear. The CDR3 contains 17 residues. V was pared by 1 base and J by 5 bases, with 18 bases between. Germline V gene lookup returns CDR1 LNHDA and CDR2 SQIVND (reference sequence). CDR3 sequence reads: CASSIVLASGLYQPQHF. Incomplete CDR3 DNA: TGTGCCAGTAGTATAGTTTTAGCCAGCGGACTTTATCAGCCC.

This clone was seen at least ten times. The CDR3 end lies 3 residues beyond the end of the read and is filled in from the germline J gene. J is TRBJ2-1 and V is TRBV2; D may correspond to TRBD1 or TRBD2 (5 bases each). The V and J ends lost 1 base and 4 bases respectively, with 17 bases between them. CDR3 length equals 17 residues. Germline V lookup: CDR1 SNHLY, CDR2 FYNNEI. CDR3 bases read: TGTGCCAGCAGTGAAGGTAGTGGGGCAACGGGATACAATGAG. This translates into CASSEGSGATGYNE. In full, the CDR3 is CASSEGSGATGYNEQFF.

This clone was found many times. Read coverage stops 3 residues before the CDR3 terminus; the germline J gene supplies the remainder. The chain uses TRBV2 and TRBJ1-1; D unresolved. Germline CDR1 is SNHLY and CDR2 is FYNNEI. The CDR3 extends over 14 amino acids. V dropped 10 bases and J dropped 7 bases, with 22 bases sitting between them. The covered CDR3 bases are TGTGCCACCCATTTTAACAGCAAAAAGATTGAA. Protein product: CATHFNSKKIE. The complete CDR3 reads CATHFNSKKIEAFF.

The sample holds a few counts of this clone. The CDR3 end is not reached by the read, which stops 3 residues before it; the germline J gene fills it in. The rearrangement links TRBV25-1 to TRBJ2-3; D gene uncertain. Germline CDR1 MGHDK, CDR2 SYGVNS. The CDR3 length is 13 residues. Trimming stripped 4 bases from V and 1 base from J, with 6 bases between. Here the CDR3 reads CASSVTGTDTQYF. The DNA read from the CDR3 is TGTGCCAGCAGTGTCACAGGCACAGATACG.

This clone was found many times. The sequence runs out 3 residues before the end of the CDR3; the remainder is reconstructed from the germline J gene. The genes are TRBV4-1 and TRBJ2-3; 9 bases agree with TRBD1. The germline CDR1 and CDR2 sequences are MGHRA and YSYEKL. The length of the CDR3 is 16 residues. The sequenced part of the CDR3 DNA is TGCGCCAGCAGCCAAGAGGGGACAGGGTTTTCCAGTGCG. It translates to CASSQEGTGFSSA. The whole CDR3 protein reads CASSQEGTGFSSAQYF.

This clone was seen ten or more times. The DNA ends 3 residues before the CDR3 does, and the rest of the CDR3 is filled in from the germline J gene. The chain has TRBV5-1 and TRBJ1-2; tentative D call: TRBD1 (5 bases). The V end was cut by 3 bases, the J end by 7 bases, with 16 bases between. The CDR3 sequence is 14 residues long. Germline CDR1 is SGHRS and CDR2 is YFSETQ. CDR3 DNA, as far as it was read: TGCGCCAGCAGCTCCTCTAGTGGGACTGCTGGC. Translation gives CASSSSSGTAG. The entire CDR3 sequence reads CASSSSSGTAGYTF.

At least ten counts were recorded for this clone. The part of the CDR3 DNA that was read is TGTGCCAGCAGCTTGAGAGGGGGTAGCAATCAGCCC. Amino acids: CASSLRGGSNQP. The complete CDR3 reads CASSLRGGSNQPQHF. The chain recombines TRBV5-5 with TRBJ1-5, with a possible D match to TRBD1 (6 bases). The sequence runs out 3 residues before the end of the CDR3; the remainder is reconstructed from the germline J gene. The CDR3 covers 15 residues. Trimming left V 1 base short and J 0 bases short, with 8 bases between. Per germline, CDR1 SGHKS and CDR2 YYEKEE (reference sequence).

In this sample, this clone turned up many times. Incomplete CDR3 DNA: TGCAGTGCTAGTGGACAGGCGAAGAACACTGAA. Protein: CSASGQAKNTE. The whole CDR3 sequence is CSASGQAKNTEAFF. This chain joins TRBV20-1 and TRBJ1-1; 7 nucleotides match TRBD1. The CDR3 end falls 3 residues outside the read, so it is completed with the germline J gene. Looked up from germline, CDR1 is DFQATT and CDR2 is SNEGSKA (reference sequence). The CDR3 runs 14 residues. V lost 3 bases and J lost 1; bases outside the gene matches: 5.

In this sample, this clone turned up many times. Sequencing ends 3 residues short of the CDR3 end; the germline J gene provides the rest. This chain links TRBV23-1 with TRBJ2-7; 7 positions agree with TRBD1. TRBV23-1 is reported as an ORF; its role is uncertain. The CDR3 consists of 17 residues. V dropped 2 bases and J dropped 5; count of bases not matched to a gene: 15. The CDR3 protein is CASSQHNPDRASHEQYF. CDR3 bases read: TGCGCCAGCAGTCAACACAACCCAGACAGGGCGAGTCACGAG.

This clone was picked up many times. The read ends 3 residues early relative to the CDR3; the germline J gene fills the gap. The chain uses TRBV12-3 or TRBV12-4 and TRBJ1-1; TRBD1 might be the D (6 bases). Trimming removed 5 bases from V and 4 bases from J, with 17 bases in between. The CDR3 has 15 amino acids. CDR3 region: CASSTPTGGSTEAFF. The DNA read from the CDR3 is TGTGCCAGCAGTACCCCGACAGGAGGAAGCACTGAA.

In its sample, this clone was seen many times. The read ends 3 residues before the CDR3 terminus; that terminus is restored from the germline J gene. This chain joins TRBV6-2 or TRBV6-3 and TRBJ2-1; 8 bases are shared with TRBD1. This CDR3 region has 15 residues. Germline CDR1 reads MNHEY; CDR2 reads SVGEGT. V was pared by 6 bases and J by 4 bases, with 8 bases of the junction left unmatched. CDR3 sequence: CASSLQTGGYNEQFF. The CDR3 DNA, read in part, is TGTGCCAGCAGCCTACAAACAGGGGGATACAATGAG.